This T cell receptor beta chain comes out of a study of blood T cell repertoires in COVID-19. In this sample, this clone turned up a few times. Study processing details: Amplification from reference gene primers served as the basis for estimated nucleated cell counts. Here immunoSEQ multiplex PCR was the method, and the copy in TCRdb shows in-frame clones only, minus some. Clone size and V and J calls were adopted from that table, with D and trimming inferred from the DNA. The table lists around 400,000 clones, roughly 84% of them singletons. This sequence originates from a woman aged 18-29 years who had been exposed to COVID-19. The sequencing input was PBMCs or T cells enriched from blood (not recorded which).

The CDR3, as DNA: TGTGCCAGCAGCGGTACAGGGGGCGCGACTTACGAGCAGTACTTC. Amino acids: CASSGTGGATYEQYF. The chain is built from TRBV7-9 and TRBJ2-7; 9 bases map to TRBD1. Losses at the gene ends were 5 bases for V and 4 bases for J; bases not matched to a gene: 9. The germline CDR1 and CDR2 sequences are SEHNR and FQNEAQ (reference sequence). The CDR3 is 15 residues long.